What follows are 32 T cell receptor beta chains derived from one specimen sequenced in a study of blood T cells in healthy people across ages (dated by TCRdb to the mid-2010s). The library was made by 5' RACE. For sequencing, an Illumina HiSeq 2500 was employed. A second PCR of about 6 to 12 cycles was run with a J-beta primer mix and a sample-barcoded 5' primer. The public reads were quality trimmed at Q25 with fastp and then assembled into clones with MiXCR by TCRdb, keeping productive beta chains. Here each entry gathers all rows of one CDR3 protein and keeps the most common genes and DNA. In all, the sample holds 850,000 to 1,100,000 distinct CDR3 sequences, and more than 30% of those were seen once. The ten largest make up around 13% of the sample. The sample taken for sequencing was blood. All receptors come from a man aged 18-30 years in good health.

This clonotype was counted many times. One end of the junction varies from germline; a read error may be responsible. The rearrangement uses TRBV5-1 and TRBJ2-3, with 9 bases aligning to TRBD2. Germline CDR1 is SGHRS and CDR2 is YFSETQ. The CDR3 contains 14 residues. Here the CDR3 DNA reads TGTGCCAGCAGCTCGGGACTAGCTCCGGATACGCAGTATTTT. This codes for CASSSGLAPDTQYF.

This chain joins TRBV20-1 and TRBJ1-1; 7 bases map to TRBD1. The V segment lost 4 bases and the J segment 6 bases; nucleotides outside the gene matches: 5. The CDR3 covers 12 residues. Germline V lookup: CDR1 DFQATT, CDR2 SNEGSKA (reference sequence). The CDR3 loop is CSAKQGKAEAFF. For the CDR3, the DNA is TGCAGTGCTAAACAGGGGAAAGCTGAAGCTTTCTTT.

The chain has TRBV9 and TRBJ2-7, with a tentative D call TRBD1 (6 bases). CDR3 length: 15 amino acids. The V gene's germline CDR1 is SGDLS and CDR2 YYNGEE. V gave up 2 bases and J gave up 7 bases, with 19 bases separating them. CDR3: CASSVRGTPYNEQYF. CDR3 DNA: TGTGCCAGCAGCGTTAGAGGGACACCGTACAATGAGCAGTACTTC.

This clonotype has a handful of counts. The DNA of the CDR3 is TGCAGTGCCCCGTGGGGAGGCTATGGCTACACCTTC. Translation: CSAPWGGYGYTF. The genes are TRBV20-1 and TRBJ1-2; D is uncertain. The CDR3 spans 12 residues. Trimming pared 6 bases from V and 4 bases from J, leaving 12 bases between. The germline gives CDR1 DFQATT, CDR2 SNEGSKA (reference sequence).

This clonotype was observed a few times. The V call is TRBV20-1, the J call TRBJ2-1, with D unresolved. Trimming took off 3 bases at V and 7 bases at J, with 10 bases between the two ends. This CDR3 spans 12 amino acids. The germline CDR1 and CDR2 sequences are DFQATT and SNEGSKA (reference sequence). The CDR3 sequence is CSASSRLNEQFF. The CDR3 bases are TGCAGTGCTAGTTCGCGGCTGAATGAGCAGTTCTTC.

This chain links TRBV6-1 with TRBJ1-2; 9 nucleotides match TRBD1. V trimming: 6 bases; J trimming: 4 bases; junction bases outside the gene matches: 6. The length of the CDR3 is 14 residues. The germline gives CDR1 MNHNS, CDR2 SASEGT. CDR3 in amino acids: CASRGQGLGYGYTF. CDR3 bases: TGTGCCAGCAGAGGACAGGGGCTCGGCTATGGCTACACCTTC.

In its sample, this clonotype was seen a few times. The rearrangement uses TRBV7-6 and TRBJ1-1; D not certain. Deletions cut 1 base from V and 0 bases from J, with 9 bases between. Germline CDR1 reads SGHVS; CDR2 reads FNYEAQ. The CDR3 length is 15 residues. CDR3 residues: CASSLVAGMNTEAFF. The CDR3 bases are TGTGCCAGCAGCTTAGTCGCGGGCATGAACACTGAAGCTTTCTTT.

The chain has TRBV6-2 or TRBV6-3 and TRBJ2-7; D is unclear. Germline loops: CDR1 MNHEY, CDR2 SVGEGT. This CDR3 contains 12 residues. Trimming pared 5 bases from V and 2 bases from J, leaving 7 bases between. DNA of the CDR3: TGTGCCAGCAGTGGGAACGCCTACGAGCAGTACTTC. This gives the protein CASSGNAYEQYF.

The rearrangement links TRBV10-3 to TRBJ1-2; TRBD1 matches at 9 bases. The CDR3 spans 19 residues. Germline V gene data show CDR1 as ENHRY and CDR2 as SYGVKD. V was pared by 0 bases and J by 8 bases, with 19 bases of the junction left unmatched. The CDR3 here is CAISESPGQGTQTVWGYTF. The CDR3 DNA reads TGTGCCATCAGTGAGTCACCGGGACAGGGTACCCAAACAGTATGGGGCTACACCTTC.

The gene calls are TRBV14 and TRBJ1-4; 10 bases are shared with TRBD1. The CDR3 runs 16 residues. V dropped 3 bases and J dropped 0; count of bases not matched to a gene: 1. The germline V gene has CDR1 SGHDN and CDR2 FVKESK. For the CDR3, the DNA is TGTGCCAGCAGCCAGGGGACAGGGGCAACTAATGAAAAACTGTTTTTT. The encoded protein is CASSQGTGATNEKLFF.

The chain couples TRBV9 to TRBJ1-2; TRBD1 matches 7 bases. The CDR3 runs to 12 residues. The germline V gene has CDR1 SGDLS and CDR2 YYNGEE. V dropped 7 bases and J dropped 2; count of bases not matched to a gene: 2. The CDR3 protein is CASGGQNYGYTF. Here the CDR3 DNA reads TGTGCCAGCGGGGGACAGAACTATGGCTACACCTTC.

Remarks on this clonotype: Sequence at one end of the junction differs from germline and may be a read error. This sequence joins TRBV30 and TRBJ1-2; possibly TRBD1 for D (5 bases). CDR3 length: 15 residues. Germline V gives CDR1 GTSNPN, CDR2 SVGIG (reference sequence). The CDR3 reads CAGSVIGGIGHGYTF. In nucleotides, the CDR3 is TGTGCCGGGAGTGTAATTGGGGGGATCGGCCATGGCTACACCTTC.

The J gene is TRBJ1-4, the V gene TRBV7-9; weak D call: TRBD1 (5 bases). Deletions cut 4 bases from V and 0 bases from J, with 12 bases between. Germline values: CDR1 SEHNR, CDR2 FQNEAQ (reference sequence). The CDR3 has 16 residues. The chain's CDR3 is CASSYKTEATNEKLFF. In nucleotides, the CDR3 is TGTGCCAGCAGCTACAAGACAGAAGCAACTAATGAAAAACTGTTTTTT.

This clonotype was seen more than once but under ten times. The chain links TRBV20-1 to TRBJ1-5, with no clear D. Trimming removed 4 bases from V and 0 bases from J, with 22 bases in between. The V gene's germline CDR1 is DFQATT and CDR2 SNEGSKA (reference sequence). The CDR3 totals 18 residues. The CDR3 protein is CSAINLVREAYSNQPQHF. The CDR3 region has the DNA TGCAGTGCTATCAACCTGGTGCGGGAGGCGTATAGCAATCAGCCCCAGCATTTT.

This clonotype has only a few counts. The chain employs TRBV7-2 and TRBJ2-5; possible D gene TRBD1, 10 bases. Germline V gene data show CDR1 as SGHTA and CDR2 as FQGNSA. The CDR3 contains 17 residues. The V gene lost 2 bases and the J gene lost 11 bases, with 27 bases spanning the gap. The CDR3, as DNA: TGTGCCAGCAGCTTAACGCCGAGAGCTAGCGGGACAGGGGAGCAGTACTTC. Encoded protein: CASSLTPRASGTGEQYF.

The rearrangement links TRBV20-1 to TRBJ1-1; tentatively, D is TRBD1 (6 bases). This CDR3 has 14 amino acids. CDR1 and CDR2 from the germline V gene are DFQATT and SNEGSKA (reference sequence). V lost 5 bases and J lost 1, with 14 bases in between. CDR3 in amino acids: CSAPPGQANTEAFF. The CDR3 DNA follows: TGCAGTGCTCCGCCGGGACAAGCGAACACTGAAGCTTTCTTT.

This clonotype was detected once. A clone one base away is much larger, so this may be a read error. The rearrangement links TRBV15 to TRBJ2-1; unclear D gene. The DNA end is more similar to TRBJ2-7, so the J call may be wrong. CDR3 length equals 14 residues. Looked up from germline, CDR1 is LNHNV and CDR2 is YYDKDF (reference sequence). CDR3 DNA: TGTGCCACCAGCAGAGAACTCACATACAATGAGCAGTACTTC. Residues: CATSRELTYNEQYF.

The chain uses TRBV20-1 and TRBJ1-6; 9 bases match TRBD1. The germline V gene has CDR1 DFQATT and CDR2 SNEGSKA (reference sequence). There are 14 residues in the CDR3. After removal of 3 bases from V and 5 bases from J, the junction contained 2 bases not matched to a gene. The CDR3 protein is CSASRTGDNSPLHF. The DNA of the CDR3 is TGCAGTGCTAGTCGGACAGGGGATAATTCACCCCTCCACTTT.

This chain connects TRBV7-2 to TRBJ1-3; D is uncertain. From germline, CDR1 is SGHTA and CDR2 FQGNSA. The CDR3 has 14 amino acids. V dropped 1 base and J dropped 2 bases, with 6 bases sitting between them. DNA of the CDR3: TGTGCCAGCAGCTTAGGGTTTCCTGGAAACACCATATATTTT. The encoded protein is CASSLGFPGNTIYF.

In this sample, this clonotype turned up a few times. This chain joins TRBV4-2 and TRBJ1-5, with D unclear. This CDR3 is built from 15 residues. V lost 0 bases to trimming and J lost 0 bases, with 6 bases between them. Germline assignment: CDR1 LGHNA and CDR2 YNFKEQ. The CDR3 DNA sequence: TGTGCCAGCAGCCAAGATTTACTTAGCAATCAGCCCCAGCATTTT. It encodes CASSQDLLSNQPQHF.

This clonotype came up many times. The chain uses TRBV2 and TRBJ2-1; 13 bases are a match to TRBD2. The CDR3 extends over 15 amino acids. The J segment lost 6 bases and the V segment lost 5 bases, leaving 4 bases of the junction unmatched. Germline loops: CDR1 SNHLY, CDR2 FYNNEI. The CDR3: CASSPTSGGANEQFF. Written as DNA, the CDR3 is TGTGCCAGCAGTCCAACTAGCGGGGGGGCCAATGAGCAGTTCTTC. Full variable domain (outside the CDR3, taken from reference TRBV2 and TRBJ2-1): EPEVTQTPSHQVTQMGQEVILRCVPISNHLYFYWYRQILGQKVEFLVSFYNNEISEKSEIFDDQFSVERPDGSNFTLKIRSTKLEDSAMYFCASSPTSGGANEQFFGPGTRLTVL.

This clonotype was detected many times. The chain carries TRBV12-3 or TRBV12-4 and TRBJ2-1; TRBD1 agrees at 8 bases. This CDR3 has 14 amino acids. J lost 3 bases, V lost 8 bases, and 6 bases had no gene match. The CDR3 DNA is TGTGCCAGCTCGACTGACAGGGGCTACAATGAGCAGTTCTTC. Protein: CASSTDRGYNEQFF.

This chain uses TRBV2 with TRBJ2-4; D is undetermined. Judging by the DNA end, TRBJ2-5 fits better; the J call may be wrong. Per germline, CDR1 SNHLY and CDR2 FYNNEI. The CDR3 is made up of 12 amino acids. CDR3 sequence (DNA): TGTGCCAGCAAATCTCTTCAAGAGACCCAGTACTTC. Its protein is CASKSLQETQYF.

The V call is TRBV7-2, the J call TRBJ2-1, with TRBD1 matching 9 bases. V dropped 1 base and J dropped 2; count of bases not matched to a gene: 6. This CDR3 is 17 amino acids long. Germline CDR1 reads SGHTA; CDR2 reads FQGNSA. CDR3 coding DNA: TGTACCAGCAGCTTAGATCCGGACAGGGGACCCTACAATGAGCAGTTCTTC. It codes for CTSSLDPDRGPYNEQFF. The variable domain in full, completed from reference TRBV7-2 and TRBJ2-1, reads GAGVSQSPSNKVTEKGKDVELRCDPISGHTALYWYRQSLGQGLEFLIYFQGNSAPDKSGLPSDRFSAERTGGSVSTLTIQRTQQEDSAVYLCTSSLDPDRGPYNEQFFGPGTRLTVL.

CDR3 loop: CASSQPGGNPNYGYTF. The CDR3 DNA sequence: TGTGCCAGCAGCCAACCAGGGGGGAACCCTAACTATGGCTACACCTTC. This sequence joins TRBV3-1 and TRBJ1-2, with TRBD1 matching 7 bases. The CDR3 loop spans 16 amino acids. J gave up 0 bases and V 2 bases, and 6 bases lay outside the gene matches. Germline values: CDR1 LGHDT, CDR2 YNNKEL (reference sequence).

The V call is TRBV4-3, the J call TRBJ1-2; D may be TRBD1 (6 bases). V was cut by 1 base and J by 4 bases, with 19 bases left in between. This CDR3 is 17 amino acids long. Germline V gives CDR1 LGHNA, CDR2 YSLEER. The CDR3 bases are TGCGCCAGCAGCCAAGTGGCGACAGGCCATCTCCCCTATGGCTACACCTTC. Translated, it gives CASSQVATGHLPYGYTF.

This sequence joins TRBV4-2 and TRBJ2-1; 14 bases map to TRBD2. CDR1 is LGHNA and CDR2 is YNFKEQ in the germline V gene. With 4 bases clipped from V and 4 bases from J, the junction kept 15 bases outside the gene matches. The CDR3 is 20 amino acids. CDR3 sequence (DNA): TGTGCCAGCAGCCTCATAAAGACTAGCGGGGGGGCCCAGGGGTACAATGAGCAGTTCTTC. It yields the protein CASSLIKTSGGAQGYNEQFF.

This clonotype was seen at least ten times. The rearrangement links TRBV10-3 to TRBJ2-1; D is unresolved. V was trimmed by 0 bases and J by 10 bases, leaving 4 bases between them. The CDR3 loop spans 11 amino acids. Per the germline V gene, CDR1 is ENHRY and CDR2 is SYGVKD. The CDR3 region is CAISESTEQFF. In nucleotides, the CDR3 is TGTGCCATCAGTGAGTCGACAGAGCAGTTCTTC.

This clonotype was counted only a few times. The V gene is TRBV12-5, the J gene TRBJ1-2, with D unclear. CDR1 and CDR2 (germline): LGHNT, FRNRAP. The length of the CDR3 is 15 residues. Trimming pared 0 bases from V and 0 bases from J, leaving 8 bases between. In DNA form, the CDR3 reads TGTGCTAGTGGTTTGGTGGCAGGTTCTAACTATGGCTACACCTTC. Protein: CASGLVAGSNYGYTF. Full variable domain (missing parts from reference TRBV12-5 and TRBJ1-2): DARVTQTPRHKVTEMGQEVTMRCQPILGHNTVFWYRQTMMQGLELLAYFRNRAPLDDSGMPKDRFSAEMPDATLATLKIQPSEPRDSAVYFCASGLVAGSNYGYTFGSGTRLTVV.

The V call is TRBV30, the J call TRBJ2-3; D is tentatively TRBD1 or TRBD2 (5 bases each). The CDR3 length is 13 residues. Germline V CDR1 and CDR2: GTSNPN, SVGIG (reference sequence). V was shortened by 6 bases and J by 3 bases, with 13 bases between the two germline ends. CDR3 protein: CACDVGGTDTQYF. CDR3 nucleotides: TGTGCCTGCGATGTTGGGGGAACAGATACGCAGTATTTT.

CDR3 coding DNA: TGCAGTGCTCGCCCGACAGAGGTTCTGGGTGGCTACACCTTC. Amino acid sequence: CSARPTEVLGGYTF. The V gene is TRBV20-1, the J gene TRBJ1-2; maybe TRBD1 (5 bases). CDR3 length: 14 residues. V was trimmed by 5 bases and J by 7 bases, leaving 20 bases between them. The germline gives CDR1 DFQATT, CDR2 SNEGSKA (reference sequence).

This clonotype was seen only a few times. The rearrangement links TRBV2 to TRBJ1-2, with TRBD1 matching over 7 bases. Trimming at V came to 6 bases and at J to 5 bases, leaving 6 bases not matched to a gene. This CDR3 has 13 residues. Germline CDR1 is SNHLY and CDR2 is FYNNEI. CDR3 sequence reads: CASSTRDSYGYTF. The CDR3 nucleotides are TGTGCCAGCAGCACCCGGGACAGTTATGGCTACACCTTC.